These 18 T cell receptor beta chains were sequenced from one sample in a study of beta chain features in type 1 diabetes. TCRB transcripts that were expressed got sequenced, as all of the isolated RNA had been reverse transcribed. The protocol was immunoSEQ multiplex PCR, while the TCRdb copy is restricted to in-frame clones and leaves out a portion. This sample has under 200,000 clones; 7.5% to 10% occur once, and the top ten carry approximately 0.65%. The sample consisted of central memory CD4+ T cells from blood. The receptors were sampled from a man younger than 35 in good health.

Turning to this clone: Other DNA sequences in this sample translate to the same CDR3. The rearrangement uses TRBV11-1 and TRBJ1-1; D is unclear. This CDR3 is 11 amino acids long. V gave up 5 bases and J gave up 3 bases, with 4 bases separating them. Germline V gene lookup returns CDR1 SGHAT and CDR2 FQDESV (reference sequence). This chain's CDR3 is CASSLHTEAFF. The CDR3 nucleotides are TGTGCCAGCAGCCTACACACTGAAGCTTTCTTT.

CDR3 protein: CASSEGAQETQYF. The CDR3 bases are TGTGCCAGCAGTGAGGGGGCCCAAGAGACCCAGTACTTC. The chain joins TRBV25-1 to TRBJ2-5, with D possibly being TRBD1 (6 bases). Germline-derived CDR1 and CDR2 are MGHDK and SYGVNS. This CDR3 is 13 amino acids long. V was trimmed by 3 bases and J by 1 base, leaving 6 bases between them.

As DNA, the CDR3 is TGTGCCAGCAGCTTAGATAGATACAGCACTGAAGCTTTCTTT. Translated, it gives CASSLDRYSTEAFF. V gene TRBV7-8 combines with J gene TRBJ1-1; no clear D gene. The length of the CDR3 is 14 residues. V lost 1 base and J lost 4, with 10 bases in between. Germline V gene sequence: CDR1 SGHVS, CDR2 FQNEAQ.

The sample holds a few counts of this clone. The V and J genes are TRBV5-4 and TRBJ1-2, with 8 bases fitting TRBD1. V shed 3 bases and J 1 base; nucleotides not matched to a gene: 5. The V gene's germline CDR1 is SGHNT and CDR2 YYREEE (reference sequence). The CDR3 consists of 15 residues. CDR3 sequence reads: CASSSGQGYNYGYTF. The CDR3 bases are TGTGCCAGCAGCTCAGGACAGGGATATAACTATGGCTACACCTTC.

This clone was counted many times. This rearrangement joins TRBV28 to TRBJ2-7, with D possibly matching TRBD1 (5 bases). The CDR3 spans 14 residues. The germline V gene has CDR1 MDHEN and CDR2 SYDVKM. V lost 5 bases, J lost 4 bases, and 15 bases lay in between. Written as DNA, the CDR3 is TGTGCCAGCAGTCGCGAGGACATTCTTTACGAGCAGTACTTC. Translation: CASSREDILYEQYF.

This clone was seen a handful of times. CDR3 DNA: TGTGCCAGCAGCAGAGCTACCGACAGGGTTTCCCAAGAGACCCAGTACTTC. Its translation: CASSRATDRVSQETQYF. This sequence joins TRBV21-1 and TRBJ2-5; TRBD1, the table's D call, lacks a check against the DNA. TRBV21-1 is tagged as a pseudogene. This CDR3 comprises 17 residues.

This clone was seen more than once but under ten times. The CDR3 bases are TGTGCCAGCAGTTACTCCGACGGCGGGGGAACAGATACGCAGTATTTT. It specifies CASSYSDGGGTDTQYF. The gene calls are TRBV6-5 and TRBJ2-3, with 7 bases matching TRBD2. The trim removed 0 bases at V and 3 bases at J, leaving 6 bases unmatched. Germline values: CDR1 MNHEY, CDR2 SVGAGI. CDR3 length: 16 residues.

The chain recombines TRBV5-1 with TRBJ2-5, with TRBD1 as a possible D gene (6 bases). The CDR3 totals 15 residues. With 4 bases removed from V and 5 bases from J, the gap between germline ends came to 18 bases. The germline gives CDR1 SGHRS, CDR2 YFSETQ. CDR3 amino acids: CASSLGTSKRETQYF. The CDR3 nucleotides are TGCGCCAGCAGCCTCGGGACATCCAAACGGGAGACCCAGTACTTC.

This chain uses TRBV7-2 with TRBJ1-5; 7 bases fit TRBD1. Per the germline V gene, CDR1 is SGHTA and CDR2 is FQGNSA. The CDR3 has 15 amino acids. J lost 4 bases, V lost 6 bases, and 9 bases had no gene match. CDR3: CASRRTGDGNQPQHF. The CDR3 DNA reads as TGTGCCAGCAGACGTACAGGGGATGGGAATCAGCCCCAGCATTTT.

This clone came up a few times. The chain recombines TRBV29-1 with TRBJ2-7; 9 bases align to TRBD2. The CDR3 runs 15 residues. The germline V gene encodes CDR1 SQVTM and CDR2 ANQGSEA. V gave up 7 bases and J gave up 2 bases; unmatched junction bases: 12. The CDR3 DNA reads as TGCAGCGCTTTTGGCGCTGCGGGGGGGACCTACGAGCAGTACTTC. Amino acids: CSAFGAAGGTYEQYF.

This clone was picked up many times. It is likely a read error, because the conserved phenylalanine at the end of the CDR3 is missing. The DNA is omitted, as the CDR3 cannot be located on it reliably, and the CDR3 follows TCRdb's listing. This chain links TRBV28 with TRBJ1-6; TRBD1 is taken as the D call from the table, unchecked against the DNA. The CDR3 is made up of 12 amino acids, end residues included. From germline, CDR1 is MDHEN and CDR2 SYDVKM. CDR3 amino acids: CASRNRQLRRIY.

This clone has a count of ten or more. This CDR3 is also generated by other DNA sequences in the sample. V and J are TRBV28 and TRBJ2-7; maybe TRBD1 (6 bases). Germline V CDR1 and CDR2: MDHEN, SYDVKM. Trimming removed 6 bases at V and 4 bases at J, with 7 bases between. CDR3 length: 11 amino acids. The CDR3 DNA reads TGTGCCAGCAGGGACAGTTACGAGCAGTACTTC. Its protein product is CASRDSYEQYF.

This rearrangement joins TRBV2 to TRBJ2-6, with 9 bases that match TRBD1. CDR3 length: 17 residues. V shed 4 bases and J 0 bases; nucleotides not matched to a gene: 4. Germline V gene lookup returns CDR1 SNHLY and CDR2 FYNNEI. This CDR3 reads CASSGDRVSSGANVLTF. The CDR3, as DNA: TGTGCCAGCAGTGGGGACAGGGTATCCTCTGGGGCCAACGTCCTGACTTTC.

This clone was found a few times. The J gene is TRBJ2-7, the V gene TRBV7-2; 7 bases match TRBD2. This CDR3 has 15 amino acids. CDR1 and CDR2 from the germline V gene are SGHTA and FQGNSA. V lost 4 bases to trimming and J lost 1 base; unmatched junction nucleotides: 7. The CDR3 sequence is CASSSDASGSYEQYF. The CDR3 DNA reads as TGTGCCAGCAGCTCCGACGCTAGCGGATCCTACGAGCAGTACTTC.

This clone was picked up a small number of times. The V call is TRBV10-3, the J call TRBJ1-5; no clear D gene. The germline CDR1 and CDR2 sequences are ENHRY and SYGVKD. The length of the CDR3 is 16 residues. With 4 bases removed from V and 3 bases from J, the gap between germline ends came to 16 bases. This chain's CDR3 is CAISAQVGSNNQPQHF. Here the CDR3 DNA reads TGTGCCATCAGTGCGCAAGTCGGTAGTAACAATCAGCCCCAGCATTTT.

The genes are TRBV7-9 and TRBJ2-5, with D possibly being TRBD2 (6 bases). V was shortened by 5 bases and J by 4 bases, with 11 bases between the two germline ends. In germline, CDR1 is SEHNR, CDR2 FQNEAQ (reference sequence). This CDR3 spans 13 amino acids. The chain's CDR3 is CASSIFGRETQYF. The CDR3 bases are TGTGCCAGCAGCATATTCGGGAGAGAGACCCAGTACTTC. The full variable domain, completed using reference TRBV7-9 and TRBJ2-5, is DTGVSQNPRHKITKRGQNVTFRCDPISEHNRLYWYRQTLGQGPEFLTYFQNEAQLEKSRLLSDRFSAERPKGSFSTLEIQRTEQGDSAMYLCASSIFGRETQYFGPGTRLLVL.

The chain couples TRBV18 to TRBJ1-6, with D maybe TRBD1 (5 bases). The CDR3 runs 16 residues. CDR1 KGHSH and CDR2 LQKENI come from the germline V gene. V was clipped by 1 base and J by 4 bases, with 11 bases between them. The CDR3 here is CASSPRGDLYNSPLHF. In nucleotides, the CDR3 is TGTGCCAGCTCACCACGGGGGGACCTTTATAATTCACCCCTCCACTTT. The variable domain in full, completed from reference TRBV18 and TRBJ1-6, reads NAGVMQNPRHLVRRRGQEARLRCSPMKGHSHVYWYRQLPEEGLKFMVYLQKENIIDESGMPKERFSAEFPKEGPSILRIQQVVRGDSAAYFCASSPRGDLYNSPLHFGNGTRLTVT.

This clone was observed many times. V and J are TRBV29-1 and TRBJ2-7; TRBD1 matches 7 bases. CDR3 length equals 13 residues. With V trimmed by 4 bases and J by 2 bases, 5 bases remained unmatched. Germline V gene lookup returns CDR1 SQVTM and CDR2 ANQGSEA. The CDR3 protein is CSVGRDSTYEQYF. The CDR3 DNA follows: TGCAGCGTTGGACGGGACAGCACCTACGAGCAGTACTTC.